The rows below give T cell receptor beta chains drawn from one sample of a study of blood T cell repertoires in COVID-19. The data were produced by immunoSEQ multiplex PCR, yet TCRdb's version contains in-frame clones alone and is incomplete. The profile shows roughly 250,000 clones, 84% of them singletons. What was sequenced was peripheral blood. The receptors here all came from a human donor in a cohort sampled during active COVID-19. CDR3s include the opening cysteine and the closing phenylalanine or tryptophan. Fields, in order: D gene, V gene, J gene, clone size, CDR3 protein, CDR3 DNA. The D gene is left open where the match is weak. Expanded clones are given a class, and other clones once, few, many or no size at all.

D: -; V: TRBV6-4; J: TRBJ2-2; size: -; CDR3: CASSDRGTTGELFF; DNA: TGTGCCAGCAGTGACCGGGGGACCACCGGGGAGCTGTTTTTT
D: -; V: TRBV6-5; J: TRBJ1-2; size: -; CDR3: CASAFAGREGYTF; DNA: TGTGCCAGCGCTTTTGCGGGTAGAGAGGGCTACACCTTC
D: -; V: TRBV4-3; J: TRBJ2-1; size: -; CDR3: CASSLGFGEQFF; DNA: TGCGCCAGCAGCCTCGGGTTCGGGGAGCAGTTCTTC
D: -; V: TRBV7-9; J: TRBJ2-7; size: -; CDR3: CASSLESATQYF; DNA: TGTGCCAGCAGCTTAGAAAGTGCGACTCAGTACTTC
D: TRBD2; V: TRBV29-1; J: TRBJ2-2; size: -; CDR3: CSVARGSGPGELFF; DNA: TGCAGCGTTGCCCGCGGGAGCGGCCCCGGGGAGCTGTTTTTT
D: TRBD2; V: TRBV9; J: TRBJ2-5; size: once; CDR3: CASSVGGSGLAGLQETQYF; DNA: TGTGCCAGCAGCGTAGGGGGTTCTGGGCTAGCGGGACTCCAGGAGACCCAGTACTTC
D: -; V: TRBV7-3; J: TRBJ2-3; size: -; CDR3: CASSLNFRDTQYF; DNA: TGTGCCAGCAGCTTAAATTTTCGGGATACGCAGTATTTT
D: -; V: TRBV19; J: TRBJ2-5; size: -; CDR3: CASSKSLRETQYF; DNA: TGTGCCAGTAGTAAATCGTTACGGGAGACCCAGTACTTC
D: TRBD2; V: TRBV9; J: TRBJ2-5; size: -; CDR3: CASSVDASGGQETQYF; DNA: TGTGCCAGCAGCGTAGACGCCAGCGGGGGCCAAGAGACCCAGTACTTC
D: -; V: TRBV5-6; J: TRBJ1-2; size: -; CDR3: CASRPQGIYGYTF; DNA: TGTGCCAGCAGACCTCAGGGGATCTATGGCTACACCTTC
D: -; V: TRBV19; J: TRBJ2-5; size: -; CDR3: CASSVSGSIETQYF; DNA: TGTGCCAGTAGTGTGTCAGGTAGTATTGAGACCCAGTACTTC
D: TRBD1; V: TRBV2; J: TRBJ2-5; size: -; CDR3: CASRYFSGTGGEETQYF; DNA: TGTGCCAGCAGATACTTTTCCGGGACAGGGGGCGAAGAGACCCAGTACTTC
D: -; V: TRBV5-1; J: TRBJ1-3; size: once; CDR3: CASSTGDRRTGNTIYF; DNA: TGCGCCAGCAGCACGGGGGATAGACGGACGGGAAACACCATATATTTT
D: TRBD2; V: TRBV15; J: TRBJ2-1; size: -; CDR3: CATSTGLAGVSSYNEQFF; DNA: TGTGCCACCAGCACCGGACTAGCGGGGGTTAGCTCCTACAATGAGCAGTTCTTC
D: -; V: TRBV28; J: TRBJ2-5; size: -; CDR3: CASSLTGRAQETQYF; DNA: TGTGCCAGCAGTTTGACCGGGAGAGCACAAGAGACCCAGTACTTC
D: -; V: TRBV23-1; J: TRBJ2-4; size: -; CDR3: CASSQSKPGEAKNIQYF; DNA: TGCGCCAGCAGTCAATCGAAGCCAGGGGAAGCCAAAAACATTCAGTACTTC
D: -; V: TRBV27; J: TRBJ2-3; size: -; CDR3: CASSLKANPLSSTDTQYF; DNA: TGTGCCAGCAGTTTAAAAGCGAACCCCTTGTCTAGCACAGATACGCAGTATTTT
D: -; V: TRBV7-2; J: TRBJ2-7; size: -; CDR3: CASSSRGYEQYF; DNA: TGTGCCAGCAGCTCTAGAGGCTACGAGCAGTACTTC
D: TRBD1; V: TRBV6-5; J: TRBJ2-7; size: -; CDR3: CASRIRDRGSYEQYF; DNA: TGTGCCAGTAGGATACGGGACAGGGGTTCCTACGAGCAGTACTTC
D: -; V: TRBV10-1; J: TRBJ2-7; size: -; CDR3: CASSESAAEEQYF; DNA: TGCGCCAGCAGTGAGTCGGCGGCAGAGGAGCAGTACTTC
D: TRBD1; V: TRBV5-4; J: TRBJ2-7; size: -; CDR3: CASSSGQGAYEQYF; DNA: TGTGCCAGCAGCTCGGGACAGGGGGCCTACGAGCAGTACTTC
D: -; V: TRBV19; J: TRBJ1-5; size: -; CDR3: CATGLYSNQPQHF; DNA: TGTGCCACAGGACTGTATAGCAATCAGCCCCAGCATTTT
D: -; V: TRBV19; J: TRBJ1-2; size: -; CDR3: CASSPGKGRTYGYTF; DNA: TGTGCCAGTAGTCCCGGGAAAGGGAGAACCTATGGCTACACCTTC
D: TRBD2; V: TRBV7-2; J: TRBJ2-1; size: -; CDR3: CASSTAGATYNEQFF; DNA: TGTGCCAGCAGCACAGCGGGGGCTACCTACAATGAGCAGTTCTTC
D: TRBD2; V: TRBV11-2; J: TRBJ2-5; size: -; CDR3: CASSLVAGISQETQYF; DNA: TGTGCCAGCAGCTTAGTAGCGGGGATTTCACAAGAGACCCAGTACTTC
D: TRBD1; V: TRBV28; J: TRBJ1-6; size: -; CDR3: CASSLGTGFHPLHF; DNA: TGTGCCAGCAGTTTAGGGACAGGGTTTCATCCCCTCCACTTT
D: -; V: TRBV18; J: TRBJ1-4; size: -; CDR3: CASSPQSQATNEKLFF; DNA: TGTGCCAGCTCTCCCCAATCTCAGGCAACTAATGAAAAACTGTTTTTT
D: TRBD1; V: TRBV28; J: TRBJ1-1; size: -; CDR3: CASSIGQGALNTEAFF; DNA: TGTGCCAGCAGTATCGGACAGGGGGCTCTGAACACTGAAGCTTTCTTT
D: -; V: TRBV5-1; J: TRBJ2-5; size: -; CDR3: CASRLANQETQYF; DNA: TGCGCCAGTCGACTGGCGAACCAAGAGACCCAGTACTTC
D: TRBD1; V: TRBV29-1; J: TRBJ1-2; size: -; CDR3: CSVVGGTGRHGGYTF; DNA: TGCAGCGTCGTCGGAGGGACAGGGAGGCATGGAGGCTACACCTTC
D: -; V: TRBV10-1; J: TRBJ1-1; size: few; CDR3: CASSDGRRNTEAFF; DNA: TGCGCCAGCAGTGATGGCAGGCGGAACACTGAAGCTTTCTTT
D: TRBD1; V: TRBV6-5; J: TRBJ2-7; size: -; CDR3: CASSTGTGGSLEQYF; DNA: TGTGCCAGCAGTACGGGGACAGGGGGTTCCCTCGAGCAGTACTTC
D: TRBD1; V: TRBV7-2; J: TRBJ1-1; size: -; CDR3: CASSLDREYTEAFF; DNA: TGTGCCAGCAGCTTGGACAGGGAGTACACTGAAGCTTTCTTT
D: TRBD1; V: TRBV4-3; J: TRBJ1-2; size: -; CDR3: CASSQLLRSGTANYGYTF; DNA: TGCGCCAGCAGCCAACTGCTCCGAAGTGGGACAGCCAACTATGGCTACACCTTC
D: -; V: TRBV6-5; J: TRBJ1-2; size: -; CDR3: CASRQGGSGNGYTF; DNA: TGTGCCAGCCGGCAAGGAGGCTCCGGAAACGGCTACACCTTC
D: -; V: TRBV5-6; J: TRBJ1-5; size: once; CDR3: CASSWARGVSNQPQHF; DNA: TGTGCCAGCAGCTGGGCCCGGGGAGTTAGCAATCAGCCCCAGCATTTT
D: -; V: TRBV6-5; J: TRBJ1-2; size: -; CDR3: CAAGAGLNYGYTF; DNA: TGTGCCGCGGGGGCGGGACTTAACTATGGCTACACCTTC